The source of this T cell receptor (beta chain) is a study of vaccination and CD4 T cells after COVID-19. In the study overall: Stimuli were overlapping spike peptide pools of SARS-CoV-2 and three common cold coronaviruses (HCoV-NL63, HCoV-OC43, HCoV-229E). Researchers treated control cultures with a CEFX pool, an HIV-1 Nef pool, or no peptide.

About this clonotype itself: What it recognizes is unknown.

Oncomine TCR Beta short-read sequencing was applied to DNA from cultured CD4+ T cells. TCRdb independently ran MiXCR on the PCR reads; one entry per CDR3 protein. The table records approximately 14,000 distinct CDR3 sequences, about half of them present only once. CDR3 size: 14 residues. Germline CDR1 is MNHNS and CDR2 is SASEGT. V dropped 7 bases and J dropped 6 bases, with 15 bases sitting between them. Specified treatment: roughly 11-day PBMC culture with coronavirus spike peptide pools or control peptides (ViraFEST assay). The chain combines TRBV6-1 with TRBJ2-2; possibly TRBD2 for D (6 bases). Sequencing input: CD4+ T cells from blood, cultured in vitro. The sequence came from a human donor who had recovered from COVID-19. The CDR3 bases are TGTGCCAGCAACCGTTTCGGGGAGGCCGGGGAGCTGTTTTTT. Translation gives CASNRFGEAGELFF.